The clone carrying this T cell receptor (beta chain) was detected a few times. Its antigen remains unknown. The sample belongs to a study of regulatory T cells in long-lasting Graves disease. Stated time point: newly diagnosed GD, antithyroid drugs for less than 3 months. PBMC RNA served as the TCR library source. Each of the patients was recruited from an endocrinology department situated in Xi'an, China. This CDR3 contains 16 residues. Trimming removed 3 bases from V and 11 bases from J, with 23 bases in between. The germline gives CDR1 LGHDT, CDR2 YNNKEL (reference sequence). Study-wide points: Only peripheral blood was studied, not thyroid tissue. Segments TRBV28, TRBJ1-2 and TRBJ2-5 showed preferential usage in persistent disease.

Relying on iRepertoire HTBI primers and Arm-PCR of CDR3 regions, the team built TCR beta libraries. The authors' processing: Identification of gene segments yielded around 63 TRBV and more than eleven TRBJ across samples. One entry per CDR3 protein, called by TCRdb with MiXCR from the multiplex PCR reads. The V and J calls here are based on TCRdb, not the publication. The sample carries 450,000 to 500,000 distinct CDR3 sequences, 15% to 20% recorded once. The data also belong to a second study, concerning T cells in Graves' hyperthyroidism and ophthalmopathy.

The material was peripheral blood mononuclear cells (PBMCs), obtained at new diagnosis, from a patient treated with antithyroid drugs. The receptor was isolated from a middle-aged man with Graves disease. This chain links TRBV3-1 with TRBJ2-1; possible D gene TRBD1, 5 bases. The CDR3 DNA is TGTGCCAGCAGCCAGGGGTTAGGGCTCCACCCAGGGAAGCAGTTCTTC. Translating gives CASSQGLGLHPGKQFF.